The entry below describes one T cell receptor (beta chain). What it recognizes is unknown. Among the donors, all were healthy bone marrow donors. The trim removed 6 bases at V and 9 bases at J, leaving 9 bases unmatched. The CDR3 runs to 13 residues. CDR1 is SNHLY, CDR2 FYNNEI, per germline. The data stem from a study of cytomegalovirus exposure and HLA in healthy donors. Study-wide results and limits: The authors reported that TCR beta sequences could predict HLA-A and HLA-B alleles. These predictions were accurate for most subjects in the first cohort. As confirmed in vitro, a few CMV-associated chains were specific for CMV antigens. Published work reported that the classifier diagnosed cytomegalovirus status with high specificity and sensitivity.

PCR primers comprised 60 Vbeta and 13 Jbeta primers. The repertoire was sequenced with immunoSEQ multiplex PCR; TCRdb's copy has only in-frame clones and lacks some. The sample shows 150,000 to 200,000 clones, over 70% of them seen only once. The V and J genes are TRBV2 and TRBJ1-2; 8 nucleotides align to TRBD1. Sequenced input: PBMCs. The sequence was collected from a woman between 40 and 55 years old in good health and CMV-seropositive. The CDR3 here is CASSGTGEFRYTF. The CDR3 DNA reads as TGTGCCAGCAGCGGGACAGGCGAATTTCGCTACACCTTC.